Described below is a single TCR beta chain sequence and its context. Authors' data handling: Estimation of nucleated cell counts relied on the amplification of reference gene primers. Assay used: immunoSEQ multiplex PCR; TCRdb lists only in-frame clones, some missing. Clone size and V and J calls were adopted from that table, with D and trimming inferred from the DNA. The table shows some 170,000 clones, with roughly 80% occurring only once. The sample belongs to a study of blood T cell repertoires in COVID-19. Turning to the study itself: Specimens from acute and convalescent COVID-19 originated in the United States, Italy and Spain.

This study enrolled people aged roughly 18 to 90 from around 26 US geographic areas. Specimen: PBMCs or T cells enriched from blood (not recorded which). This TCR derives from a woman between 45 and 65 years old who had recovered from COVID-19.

CDR3 DNA sequence: TGTGCCAGCAGCTTGTTGGAACAGTCCTCCTACGAGCAGTACTTC. Its protein product is CASSLLEQSSYEQYF. This chain joins TRBV7-2 and TRBJ2-7; D is undetermined. CDR3 length: 15 amino acids. The ends were cut back, 3 bases at V and 0 bases at J, with 12 bases in the middle. In germline, CDR1 is SGHTA, CDR2 FQGNSA.